A single T cell receptor (beta chain) is shown here with its context. The data belong to a study of shared clonotypes between healthy human individuals. Germline CDR1 SGHNT, CDR2 YYREEE (reference sequence). This CDR3 has 16 amino acids. With V trimmed by 4 bases and J by 2 bases, 5 bases remained unmatched. CD45RO-negative cells were positively selected for CCR7, leaving out terminally differentiated effector memory CD45RA+ cells. Using 200 ng DNA, tens of thousands of T cell genomes, the sorted-subset replicate PCRs were run. Sequenced by immunoSEQ multiplex PCR; TCRdb stores in-frame clones only, minus some. The sample consists of millions of clones, about 95% of them appearing once.

The source of this sequence is a young man in good health. Sequencing used naive CD8+ T cells sorted from blood. The rearrangement joins TRBV5-4 to TRBJ2-3; TRBD2 agrees at 12 bases. CDR3 sequence (DNA): TGTGCCAGCAGCGAAGCTAGCGGGGGGGACACAGATACGCAGTATTTT. It is translated as CASSEASGGDTDTQYF.